The 27 T cell receptor beta chains below were found in one sample sequenced in a study of cytomegalovirus exposure and HLA in healthy donors. PCR involved 60 Vbeta and 13 Jbeta primers. The assay was immunoSEQ multiplex PCR, and TCRdb's table has in-frame clones only and misses some. The table lists tens of thousands of clones, over 75% of them singletons. The source material was PBMCs. These receptors were obtained from a girl aged 2-10 years in good health and CMV-seropositive.

This sequence joins TRBV5-4 and TRBJ2-3, with 9 positions matching TRBD1. Germline lookup yields CDR1 SGHNT and CDR2 YYREEE (reference sequence). The V segment lost 1 base and the J segment 6 bases; nucleotides outside the gene matches: 9. CDR3 length equals 16 residues. The CDR3 sequence: CASSLIRDRALDTQYF. As DNA, the CDR3 is TGTGCCAGCAGCTTGATCCGGGACAGGGCTTTGGATACGCAGTATTTT. The whole variable domain, filled in from reference TRBV5-4 and TRBJ2-3, reads ETGVTQSPTHLIKTRGQQVTLRCSSQSGHNTVSWYQQALGQGPQFIFQYYREEENGRGNFPPRFSGLQFPNYSSELNVNALELDDSALYLCASSLIRDRALDTQYFGPGTRLTVL.

The chain employs TRBV21-1 and TRBJ1-5; the D call of TRBD1 is as the table states it, not checked on the DNA. TRBV21-1 is labeled a pseudogene. This CDR3 contains 17 residues. CDR3 nucleotide sequence: TGTGCCAGCAGCAACACCAACCGCGTCCAGGGTGATCAGCCCCAGCATTTT. Translated: CASSNTNRVQGDQPQHF.

V usage is TRBV20-1 and J usage is TRBJ2-7; 7 bases are shared with TRBD1. Germline CDR1 and CDR2: DFQATT and SNEGSKA (reference sequence). The J segment lost 5 bases and the V segment lost 6 bases, leaving 1 base of the junction unmatched. The CDR3 length is 10 residues. The CDR3 protein is CSATGDEQYF. The CDR3 region has the DNA TGCAGTGCAACAGGGGACGAGCAGTACTTC.

This clone was picked up a small number of times. The chain employs TRBV6-5 and TRBJ2-1, with 8 nucleotides matching TRBD1. J gave up 9 bases and V 4 bases, and 2 bases lay outside the gene matches. The CDR3 totals 12 residues. Germline-derived CDR1 and CDR2 are MNHEY and SVGAGI. The CDR3 sequence is CASSSTGGEQFF. CDR3 DNA: TGTGCCAGCAGTTCTACAGGGGGTGAGCAGTTCTTC.

The gene calls are TRBV4-3 and TRBJ2-7; perhaps TRBD2 as D (6 bases). Per germline, CDR1 LGHNA and CDR2 YSLEER. The CDR3 totals 18 residues. Trimming took off 4 bases at V and 7 bases at J, with 29 bases between the two ends. The CDR3 loop reads CASSPTWGELTQQREQYF. The CDR3 DNA sequence: TGCGCCAGCAGCCCGACGTGGGGGGAGCTCACCCAGCAACGAGAGCAGTACTTC.

The chain is built from TRBV6-5 and TRBJ2-3; a possible D gene is TRBD1 (6 bases). Trimming shortened V by 7 bases and J by 5 bases, and 16 bases separated the two germline ends. In germline, CDR1 is MNHEY, CDR2 SVGAGI. The CDR3 is made up of 14 amino acids. Written as DNA, the CDR3 is TGTGCCAGCACCCCCGAGGGGGATGGAGATACGCAGTATTTT. This encodes CASTPEGDGDTQYF.

This sequence joins TRBV5-1 and TRBJ2-1, with 10 bases fitting TRBD2. The length of the CDR3 is 17 residues. Germline assignment: CDR1 SGHRS and CDR2 YFSETQ. Unmatched junction bases numbered 10, after V lost 3 bases and J lost 4 bases. The CDR3 spells CASSSGLGTSAYNEQFF. CDR3 DNA sequence: TGCGCCAGCAGCTCGGGGTTAGGGACTAGCGCTTACAATGAGCAGTTCTTC.

V usage is TRBV6-5 and J usage is TRBJ2-1; 9 bases align to TRBD1. Looked up from germline, CDR1 is MNHEY and CDR2 is SVGAGI. CDR3 length: 16 residues. The J segment lost 3 bases and the V segment lost 1 base, leaving 4 bases of the junction unmatched. Here the CDR3 reads CASSYFAGQGYNEQFF. In DNA, the CDR3 is TGTGCCAGCAGTTACTTTGCGGGACAGGGCTACAATGAGCAGTTCTTC.

Only a few counts were recorded for this clone. V usage is TRBV5-6 and J usage is TRBJ1-2; D remains unclear. Between the trimmed V and J ends, which lost 2 bases and 4 bases, there was a span of 15 bases. CDR1 SGHDT and CDR2 YYEEEE come from the germline V gene. There are 15 residues in the CDR3. The CDR3 spells CASSLRGPTTYGYTF. The CDR3 nucleotides read TGTGCCAGCAGCTTACGAGGTCCTACCACCTATGGCTACACCTTC.

This chain connects TRBV5-1 to TRBJ1-5; TRBD1 aligns across 8 bases. The trim removed 4 bases at V and 6 bases at J, leaving 9 bases unmatched. In germline, CDR1 is SGHRS, CDR2 YFSETQ. CDR3 size: 15 residues. This CDR3 reads CASSPGQGVGQPQHF. In DNA, the CDR3 is TGCGCCAGCAGCCCCGGACAGGGTGTTGGTCAGCCCCAGCATTTT.

This clone was counted a few times. V gene TRBV4-1 combines with J gene TRBJ2-1; no reliable D call. This CDR3 comprises 15 residues. Trimming shortened V by 2 bases and J by 8 bases, and 16 bases separated the two germline ends. Germline CDR1 reads MGHRA; CDR2 reads YSYEKL. The CDR3 DNA reads as TGCGCCAGCAGCCAAAGCCCTTTTTCAGGCCATGAGCAGTTCTTC. Its translation: CASSQSPFSGHEQFF.

The chain employs TRBV11-2 and TRBJ1-1; D unclear. The length of the CDR3 is 14 residues. V was shortened by 1 base and J by 4 bases, with 10 bases between the two germline ends. CDR1 is SGHAT, CDR2 FQNNGV, per germline. CDR3 nucleotides: TGTGCCAGCAGCTTAGCTCGGGGAGGCACTGAAGCTTTCTTT. Encoded protein: CASSLARGGTEAFF.

The chain couples TRBV30 to TRBJ2-7; D unclear. V lost 0 bases and J 2 bases, leaving 8 bases between the germline ends. The CDR3 totals 13 residues. Germline V gives CDR1 GTSNPN, CDR2 SVGIG (reference sequence). CDR3 sequence (DNA): TGTGCCTGGAGTGTAGCATTAACCTACGAGCAGTACTTC. As protein: CAWSVALTYEQYF.

The chain joins TRBV19 to TRBJ1-5, with TRBD1 as a possible D gene (5 bases). V shed 6 bases and J shed 1 base, with 16 bases lying between them. CDR1 and CDR2 from the germline V gene are LNHDA and SQIVND (reference sequence). The CDR3 spans 16 residues. CDR3 sequence: CASSLAGGGSNQPQHF. In DNA, the CDR3 is TGTGCCAGTAGCCTCGCGGGGGGTGGAAGCAATCAGCCCCAGCATTTT. Complete variable domain (other parts from reference TRBV19 and TRBJ1-5): DGGITQSPKYLFRKEGQNVTLSCEQNLNHDAMYWYRQDPGQGLRLIYYSQIVNDFQKGDIAEGYSVSREKKESFPLTVTSAQKNPTAFYLCASSLAGGGSNQPQHFGDGTRLSIL.

This clone was detected a few times. This rearrangement joins TRBV28 to TRBJ1-5; D gene uncertain. The V gene lost 6 bases and the J gene lost 2 bases, with 23 bases spanning the gap. The CDR3 runs 18 residues. CDR1 MDHEN and CDR2 SYDVKM come from the germline V gene. The CDR3 nucleotides read TGTGCCAGCAGGACGACCCGCGGGGTTTTGGCCGGCAATCAGCCCCAGCATTTT. Translated: CASRTTRGVLAGNQPQHF.

The chain joins TRBV25-1 to TRBJ1-1; D is unclear. Between the trimmed V and J ends, which lost 1 base and 1 base, there was a span of 4 bases. The CDR3 has 13 amino acids. Germline CDR1 reads MGHDK; CDR2 reads SYGVNS. The CDR3 spells CASSELRNTEAFF. CDR3 DNA sequence: TGTGCCAGCAGTGAATTGAGGAACACTGAAGCTTTCTTT.

V is TRBV29-1 and J is TRBJ2-5; D perhaps matches TRBD2 (5 bases). CDR1 and CDR2 (germline): SQVTM, ANQGSEA. The CDR3 is 11 amino acids. The V end was cut by 8 bases, the J end by 2 bases, with 9 bases between. CDR3 bases: TGCAGCTCCACGGGGCAAGAGACCCAGTACTTC. Protein sequence: CSSTGQETQYF.

This chain connects TRBV6-6 to TRBJ1-4; D ambiguous. The CDR3 is made up of 15 amino acids. The V gene lost 6 bases and the J gene lost 3 bases, with 14 bases spanning the gap. Germline CDR1 reads MNHNY; CDR2 reads SVGAGI (reference sequence). In DNA, the CDR3 is TGTGCCAGCAGCCCTGAGGGCTTTGCTAATGAAAAACTGTTTTTT. It specifies CASSPEGFANEKLFF.

The V gene is TRBV7-9, the J gene TRBJ2-2, with TRBD2 identical over 13 bases. The CDR3 is made up of 18 amino acids. Germline-derived CDR1 and CDR2 are SEHNR and FQNEAQ (reference sequence). V was pared by 5 bases and J by 1 base, with 7 bases of the junction left unmatched. The DNA of the CDR3 is TGTGCCAGCAGCCCCCGGACTAGCGGGAGCGGGAACACCGGGGAGCTGTTTTTT. Its protein product is CASSPRTSGSGNTGELFF.

V gene TRBV10-3 combines with J gene TRBJ2-3, with 7 bases matching TRBD2. The CDR3 sequence is 13 residues long. Trimming at V came to 4 bases and at J to 4 bases, leaving 2 bases not matched to a gene. Germline CDR1 reads ENHRY; CDR2 reads SYGVKD. The CDR3 DNA reads TGTGCCATCAGTGGGACTAGATCAGATACGCAGTATTTT. Amino acids: CAISGTRSDTQYF.

The chain links TRBV18 to TRBJ2-1, with D tentatively TRBD2 (6 bases). The CDR3 has 16 residues. Germline assignment: CDR1 KGHSH and CDR2 LQKENI. V dropped 6 bases and J dropped 5 bases, with 20 bases sitting between them. The CDR3 is CASSRSSGEINNEQFF. CDR3 in DNA: TGTGCCAGCTCCCGGAGTAGCGGAGAGATTAACAATGAGCAGTTCTTC.

The chain recombines TRBV5-4 with TRBJ2-1; 8 bases align to TRBD2. The junction had 6 bases not matched to a gene; V was cut back by 6 bases and J by 1 base. CDR3 length equals 15 residues. The germline V gene encodes CDR1 SGHNT and CDR2 YYREEE (reference sequence). CDR3 protein: CASTDTSGSYNEQFF. CDR3 DNA sequence: TGTGCCAGCACCGATACTAGCGGTTCCTACAATGAGCAGTTCTTC. The full variable domain, rest sourced from reference TRBV5-4 and TRBJ2-1, is ETGVTQSPTHLIKTRGQQVTLRCSSQSGHNTVSWYQQALGQGPQFIFQYYREEENGRGNFPPRFSGLQFPNYSSELNVNALELDDSALYLCASTDTSGSYNEQFFGPGTRLTVL.

The rearrangement joins TRBV10-3 to TRBJ1-2, with 11 bases that match TRBD1. The CDR3 contains 16 residues. The V gene end was trimmed by 2 bases and the J gene end by 2 bases; junction bases not matched to a gene: 4. The germline V gene encodes CDR1 ENHRY and CDR2 SYGVKD. CDR3 sequence (DNA): TGTGCCATCAGTGAGCGAGGACAGGGGGCGAACTATGGCTACACCTTC. Translation: CAISERGQGANYGYTF.

The CDR3 sequence: CASRPGQTVGAFF. DNA of the CDR3: TGTGCCAGCAGACCGGGACAGACGGTAGGAGCTTTCTTT. The gene calls are TRBV27 and TRBJ1-1; 7 bases are a match to TRBD1. There are 13 residues in the CDR3. Per germline, CDR1 MNHEY and CDR2 SMNVEV (reference sequence). The V gene end was trimmed by 6 bases and the J gene end by 10 bases; junction bases not matched to a gene: 11.

The V and J genes are TRBV7-8 and TRBJ1-3; TRBD1 aligns across 8 bases. This CDR3 has 16 residues. Per germline, CDR1 SGHVS and CDR2 FQNEAQ. V shed 3 bases, J shed 0 bases, and the junction held 4 bases outside the gene matches. The CDR3 DNA is TGTGCCAGCAGCTTCCCGGGACAGGCCTCTGGAAACACCATATATTTT. Its protein is CASSFPGQASGNTIYF. Full variable domain (missing parts from reference TRBV7-8 and TRBJ1-3): GAGVSQSPRYKVAKRGQDVALRCDPISGHVSLFWYQQALGQGPEFLTYFQNEAQLDKSGLPSDRFFAERPEGSVSTLKIQRTQQEDSAVYLCASSFPGQASGNTIYFGEGSWLTVV.

This clone has just a few counts. This chain links TRBV13 with TRBJ2-7; 7 bases match TRBD1. This CDR3 region has 14 residues. Germline assignment: CDR1 PRHDT and CDR2 FYEKMQ (reference sequence). V trimming: 5 bases; J trimming: 2 bases; junction bases outside the gene matches: 6. CDR3 loop: CASSVGQATYEQYF. DNA of the CDR3: TGTGCCAGCAGCGTCGGACAGGCTACCTACGAGCAGTACTTC.

The chain couples TRBV30 to TRBJ2-3; a weak D match, TRBD1 (6 bases). Trimming stripped 2 bases from V and 3 bases from J, with 18 bases between. The CDR3 is made up of 16 amino acids. Per germline, CDR1 GTSNPN and CDR2 SVGIG (reference sequence). The CDR3: CAWSRIGSRGTDTQYF. As DNA, the CDR3 is TGTGCCTGGAGTAGGATAGGGTCTAGGGGGACAGATACGCAGTATTTT. Variable domain in full (rest from reference TRBV30 and TRBJ2-3): SQTIHQWPATLVQPVGSPLSLECTVEGTSNPNLYWYRQAAGRGLQLLFYSVGIGQISSEVPQNLSASRPQDRQFILSSKKLLLSDSGFYLCAWSRIGSRGTDTQYFGPGTRLTVL.